This record looks at one T cell receptor beta chain sequence and its context. Assay: immunoSEQ multiplex PCR; the TCRdb copy retains only in-frame clones and omits some. This table holds approximately 130,000 clones, 60% to 80% found once. This entry belongs to a study of blood T cell repertoires in COVID-19. Trimming stripped 0 bases from V and 2 bases from J, with 11 bases between. The CDR3 extends over 16 amino acids. CDR1 MNHEY and CDR2 SVGAGI come from the germline V gene. This clonotype was obtained from a human donor in a cohort sampled during active COVID-19. Sequencing input: peripheral blood. The chain uses TRBV6-5 and TRBJ1-5; perhaps TRBD1 as D (5 bases). The DNA for the CDR3 is TGTGCCAGCAGTTACTCGAGTCAGGGCGGCAATCAGCCCCAGCATTTT. Encoded protein: CASSYSSQGGNQPQHF.